These 18 T cell receptor beta chains came from one sample sequenced in a study of T cell responses to AZD1222 COVID-19 vaccine. Sequenced by immunoSEQ multiplex PCR; TCRdb stores in-frame clones only, minus some. Of about 140,000 clones in the sample, just under 95% were seen once. The source was peripheral blood, collected after recovery from COVID-19. The receptors come from an adult who had recovered from COVID-19.

J is TRBJ1-1 and V is TRBV2, with TRBD1 matching over 9 bases. CDR3 length: 19 residues. With V trimmed by 6 bases and J by 1 base, 18 bases remained unmatched. Germline V gene sequence: CDR1 SNHLY, CDR2 FYNNEI. CDR3 sequence reads: CASSYGRSPGTGKNTEAFF. CDR3 DNA: TGTGCCAGCAGCTACGGAAGGAGTCCCGGGACAGGGAAGAACACTGAAGCTTTCTTT.

A single count supports this clone. The chain joins TRBV2 to TRBJ2-1; D remains unclear. The ends were cut back, 6 bases at V and 16 bases at J, with 13 bases in the middle. This CDR3 contains 10 residues. The V gene's germline CDR1 is SNHLY and CDR2 FYNNEI. This CDR3 is CASRREIAFF. The CDR3 region has the DNA TGTGCCAGCAGGCGTGAAATTGCCTTCTTC.

V usage is TRBV7-2 and J usage is TRBJ2-7; 7 bases align to TRBD2. Germline V CDR1 and CDR2: SGHTA, FQGNSA. CDR3 length: 15 residues. The V and J ends lost 1 base and 2 bases, in that order; junction bases with no gene match: 5. CDR3 coding DNA: TGTGCCAGCAGCTTAGAGTCGGGAGGAACCTACGAGCAGTACTTC. Translating gives CASSLESGGTYEQYF.

The V call is TRBV28, the J call TRBJ2-1; 8 positions agree with TRBD2. The germline V gene has CDR1 MDHEN and CDR2 SYDVKM. The CDR3 has 15 amino acids. V gave up 5 bases and J gave up 1 base; unmatched junction bases: 4. CDR3 sequence (DNA): TGTGCCAGCAGTCCTAGCGGGCATTCCTACAATGAGCAGTTCTTC. Protein: CASSPSGHSYNEQFF.

The V call is TRBV19, the J call TRBJ1-2; D is undetermined. Germline loops: CDR1 LNHDA, CDR2 SQIVND (reference sequence). The V end lost 3 bases, the J end lost 5 bases, and 16 bases lay between the germline ends. The CDR3 is 15 amino acids. The CDR3 here is CASSISEGSGYGYTF. The CDR3 bases are TGTGCCAGTAGTATCTCTGAGGGTTCGGGATATGGCTACACCTTC.

The rearrangement links TRBV28 to TRBJ2-3; 7 bases are shared with TRBD2. Germline loops: CDR1 MDHEN, CDR2 SYDVKM. J lost 0 bases, V lost 1 base, and 4 bases had no gene match. CDR3 length: 16 residues. For the CDR3, the DNA is TGTGCCAGCAGTTTATACGGGGGAGGGAGCACAGATACGCAGTATTTT. Amino acids: CASSLYGGGSTDTQYF.

V gene TRBV5-4 combines with J gene TRBJ1-5, with D tentatively TRBD1 (6 bases). Germline V gene lookup returns CDR1 SGHNT and CDR2 YYREEE (reference sequence). Trimming removed 1 base from V and 2 bases from J, with 16 bases in between. The CDR3 spans 17 residues. DNA of the CDR3: TGTGCCAGCAGCTTGTTTGGGGGCGGGAAGGGCAATCAGCCCCAGCATTTT. It codes for CASSLFGGGKGNQPQHF.

The rearrangement joins TRBV2 to TRBJ2-1; TRBD2 aligns across 9 bases. Per the germline V gene, CDR1 is SNHLY and CDR2 is FYNNEI. The CDR3 totals 16 residues. The V gene end was trimmed by 3 bases and the J gene end by 1 base; junction bases not matched to a gene: 4. In nucleotides, the CDR3 is TGTGCCAGCAGTGACCATCTAGCGGGGTCCTACAATGAGCAGTTCTTC. Translated: CASSDHLAGSYNEQFF.

J is TRBJ2-3 and V is TRBV5-1; no firm D call. Germline assignment: CDR1 SGHRS and CDR2 YFSETQ. V was shortened by 0 bases and J by 6 bases, with 14 bases between the two germline ends. The CDR3 totals 15 residues. The CDR3 DNA reads TGCGCCAGCAGCTTGGAGCCTACCTCTTTTGATACGCAGTATTTT. Translating gives CASSLEPTSFDTQYF.

V and J are TRBV6-5 and TRBJ1-5; no clear D gene. Between the trimmed V and J ends, which lost 5 bases and 0 bases, there was a span of 5 bases. CDR3 length: 13 amino acids. Germline values: CDR1 MNHEY, CDR2 SVGAGI. The chain's CDR3 is CASSKGSNQPQHF. CDR3 sequence (DNA): TGTGCCAGCAGTAAGGGTAGCAATCAGCCCCAGCATTTT.

The V and J genes are TRBV5-4 and TRBJ2-4; D could derive from TRBD1 or TRBD2 (8 bases each). The CDR3 covers 16 residues. In germline, CDR1 is SGHNT, CDR2 YYREEE (reference sequence). The V end was cut by 0 bases, the J end by 9 bases, with 19 bases between. CDR3 in amino acids: CASSLGSGSTGGIQYF. In DNA, the CDR3 is TGTGCCAGCAGCTTGGGCAGCGGGAGTACAGGGGGCATTCAGTACTTC.

The V and J genes are TRBV7-9 and TRBJ2-5, with 9 bases matching TRBD2. The germline CDR1 and CDR2 sequences are SEHNR and FQNEAQ (reference sequence). The CDR3 extends over 15 amino acids. J lost 2 bases, V lost 5 bases, and 6 bases had no gene match. CDR3 nucleotides: TGTGCCAGCAGCCAACTAGCGGGCCTACAAGAGACCCAGTACTTC. The encoded protein is CASSQLAGLQETQYF.

The DNA for the CDR3 is TGCGCCAGCAGCTTGGGGGATAACACTGAAGCTTTCTTT. It codes for CASSLGDNTEAFF. V is TRBV5-1 and J is TRBJ1-1, with D unresolved. Germline CDR1 is SGHRS and CDR2 is YFSETQ. This CDR3 region has 13 residues. The V and J ends lost 0 bases and 2 bases respectively, with 5 bases between them.

The chain recombines TRBV28 with TRBJ1-2, with no clear D. Trimming left V 9 bases short and J 2 bases short, with 16 bases between. This CDR3 region has 14 residues. Germline CDR1 and CDR2: MDHEN and SYDVKM. The CDR3 DNA sequence: TGTGCCAGTTCCGCTCCACCCAAAAACTATGGCTACACCTTC. Translation: CASSAPPKNYGYTF.

J is TRBJ1-1 and V is TRBV5-1; D gene uncertain. Trimming stripped 10 bases from V and 4 bases from J, with 17 bases between. Germline V gene data show CDR1 as SGHRS and CDR2 as YFSETQ. This CDR3 has 13 amino acids. DNA for the CDR3: TGCGCCTCAATGGACCTTCGGAGCACTGAAGCTTTCTTT. Amino acids: CASMDLRSTEAFF.

V usage is TRBV19 and J usage is TRBJ1-2; D uncertain. V dropped 9 bases and J dropped 7 bases, with 15 bases sitting between them. This CDR3 is built from 12 residues. Germline V lookup: CDR1 LNHDA, CDR2 SQIVND (reference sequence). CDR3 region: CASGPSKGGYTF. The DNA for the CDR3 is TGTGCCAGCGGACCATCCAAGGGTGGCTACACCTTC.

The J gene is TRBJ2-4, the V gene TRBV7-9, with TRBD2 identical over 7 bases. V gave up 5 bases and J gave up 1 base; unmatched junction bases: 5. This CDR3 region has 15 residues. CDR1 SEHNR and CDR2 FQNEAQ come from the germline V gene (reference sequence). This chain's CDR3 is CASSNWEGAKNIQYF. The CDR3 DNA reads TGTGCCAGCAGCAACTGGGAGGGGGCCAAAAACATTCAGTACTTC. The whole variable domain, filled in from reference TRBV7-9 and TRBJ2-4, reads DTGVSQNPRHKITKRGQNVTFRCDPISEHNRLYWYRQTLGQGPEFLTYFQNEAQLEKSRLLSDRFSAERPKGSFSTLEIQRTEQGDSAMYLCASSNWEGAKNIQYFGAGTRLSVL.

This sequence joins TRBV28 and TRBJ2-4, with D possibly being TRBD1 or TRBD2 (5 bases each). The CDR3 sequence is 16 residues long. Germline CDR1 reads MDHEN; CDR2 reads SYDVKM. Trimming cost V 5 bases and J 1 base, with 15 bases left between them. The CDR3: CASSHGTFQAKNIQYF. For the CDR3, the DNA is TGTGCCAGCAGTCATGGGACCTTCCAGGCCAAAAACATTCAGTACTTC.